These T cell receptor beta chains were read from a single sample in a study of molecular identifiers for immune sequencing clone quantification. TCRdb used MiXCR to reprocess the PCR reads, holding one entry per CDR3 protein. This repertoire shows 300,000 to 400,000 distinct CDR3 sequences, 24% found once; its top ten account for approximately 0.74%. The sequenced material came from naive CD8+ T cells from blood, with Jurkat cell RNA spiked in. Receptors were obtained from a human donor in good health. Some libraries in this study had Jurkat cell RNA spiked in. Each CDR3 is given with its conserved first and last residue. The order of the fields is V gene, D gene, clone size, J gene, CDR3 length, CDR3 DNA, CDR3 protein. The D gene is left open where the match is weak. Not every row has a clone size; where given, it reads once, few, many or a size class.

V gene: TRBV2; D gene: TRBD2; clone size: few; J gene: TRBJ2-5; CDR3 length: 19; CDR3 DNA: TGTGCCAGCAGTTATGACCAATCCGGGACTAGCGGATTTGAGGAGACCCAGTACTTC; CDR3 protein: CASSYDQSGTSGFEETQYF
V gene: TRBV20-1; D gene: NA; clone size: many; J gene: TRBJ2-6; CDR3 length: 16; CDR3 DNA: TGCAGTGCTAGAGCCCCAAGGGACTCTGGGGCCAACGTCCTGACTTTC; CDR3 protein: CSARAPRDSGANVLTF
V gene: TRBV15; D gene: TRBD1; clone size: many; J gene: TRBJ1-5; CDR3 length: 15; CDR3 DNA: TGTGCCACCAGCACGGACAGGGGACAACATCAGCCCCAGCATTTT; CDR3 protein: CATSTDRGQHQPQHF
V gene: TRBV4-3; D gene: NA; clone size: many; J gene: TRBJ2-3; CDR3 length: 15; CDR3 DNA: TGCGCCAGCAGCCAAGATTTGGGACCTACAGATACGCAGTATTTT; CDR3 protein: CASSQDLGPTDTQYF
V gene: TRBV6-5; D gene: NA; clone size: few; J gene: TRBJ2-7; CDR3 length: 15; CDR3 DNA: TGTGCCAGCAGCAAAGGAACCGGGACATCCTACGAGCAGTACTTC; CDR3 protein: CASSKGTGTSYEQYF
V gene: TRBV27; D gene: NA; clone size: many; J gene: TRBJ1-1; CDR3 length: 14; CDR3 DNA: TGTGCCAGCCACACACTACAGGGAGGCACTGAAGCTTTCTTT; CDR3 protein: CASHTLQGGTEAFF
V gene: TRBV27; D gene: TRBD2; clone size: few; J gene: TRBJ2-3; CDR3 length: 16; CDR3 DNA: TGTGCCAGCAGTTCGATAGCGGGGGCCCCGACAGATACGCAGTATTTT; CDR3 protein: CASSSIAGAPTDTQYF
V gene: TRBV28; D gene: NA; clone size: NA; J gene: TRBJ2-7; CDR3 length: 13; CDR3 DNA: TGTGCCAGCGGTCCACGGGTTTCTTACGAGCAGTACTTC; CDR3 protein: CASGPRVSYEQYF
V gene: TRBV10-3; D gene: TRBD2; clone size: NA; J gene: TRBJ2-2; CDR3 length: 16; CDR3 DNA: TGTGCCATCAGACCTCTAGCGGAGACGAACACCGGGGAGCTGTTTTTT; CDR3 protein: CAIRPLAETNTGELFF
V gene: TRBV4-1; D gene: TRBD2; clone size: few; J gene: TRBJ2-2; CDR3 length: 16; CDR3 DNA: TGCGCCAGCAGCCAAAGTCGGGGGGGAGAGACCGGGGAGCTGTTTTTT; CDR3 protein: CASSQSRGGETGELFF
V gene: TRBV6-5; D gene: NA; clone size: NA; J gene: TRBJ1-3; CDR3 length: 15; CDR3 DNA: TGTGCCAGCAGTTACACCCAACCCTCTGGAAACACCATATATTTT; CDR3 protein: CASSYTQPSGNTIYF
V gene: TRBV12-3/TRBV12-4; D gene: NA; clone size: many; J gene: TRBJ2-7; CDR3 length: 15; CDR3 DNA: TGTGCCAGCACCCTGGAACCCCGACCCGCCTACGAGCAGTACTTC; CDR3 protein: CASTLEPRPAYEQYF
V gene: TRBV12-3/TRBV12-4; D gene: NA; clone size: NA; J gene: TRBJ2-3; CDR3 length: 15; CDR3 DNA: TGTGCCGGCAGTATCGGACTTTTTAGCACAGATACGCAGTATTTT; CDR3 protein: CAGSIGLFSTDTQYF
V gene: TRBV21-1; D gene: NA; clone size: few; J gene: TRBJ1-5; CDR3 length: 15; CDR3 DNA: TGTGCCAGCAGCAAAGGGGACGGTAGCAATCAGCCCCAGCATTTT; CDR3 protein: CASSKGDGSNQPQHF
V gene: TRBV7-9; D gene: NA; clone size: NA; J gene: TRBJ2-7; CDR3 length: 14; CDR3 DNA: TGTGCCAGCAGCACCTCCGGGACACATTACGAGCAGTACTTC; CDR3 protein: CASSTSGTHYEQYF
V gene: TRBV10-3; D gene: NA; clone size: NA; J gene: TRBJ2-5; CDR3 length: 14; CDR3 DNA: TGTGCCATCAGTGAGGGACAGCGACAAGAGACCCAGTACTTC; CDR3 protein: CAISEGQRQETQYF
V gene: TRBV12-3/TRBV12-4; D gene: TRBD2; clone size: NA; J gene: TRBJ2-3; CDR3 length: 16; CDR3 DNA: TGTACCAGCAGTTTGACAGCGGGGGGCCCCACAGATACGCAGTATTTT; CDR3 protein: CTSSLTAGGPTDTQYF
V gene: TRBV20-1; D gene: TRBD2; clone size: many; J gene: TRBJ2-3; CDR3 length: 18; CDR3 DNA: TGCAGTGCTAGAGATTCTTCCCTAGCGGGAGGAATGGCCGATACGCAGTATTTT; CDR3 protein: CSARDSSLAGGMADTQYF
V gene: TRBV18; D gene: NA; clone size: NA; J gene: TRBJ1-1; CDR3 length: 13; CDR3 DNA: TGTGCCAGCTCACCGCGGGACCCCCCCGAAGCTTTCTTT; CDR3 protein: CASSPRDPPEAFF
V gene: TRBV6-6; D gene: TRBD2; clone size: NA; J gene: TRBJ2-2; CDR3 length: 17; CDR3 DNA: TGTGCCAGCAGTTCCCCCAGCGGGAGGGCGGAAACCGGGGAGCTGTTTTTT; CDR3 protein: CASSSPSGRAETGELFF
V gene: TRBV15; D gene: NA; clone size: few; J gene: TRBJ1-1; CDR3 length: 12; CDR3 DNA: TGTGCCACCAAGGAGATGGACACTGAAGCTTTCTTT; CDR3 protein: CATKEMDTEAFF
V gene: TRBV4-3; D gene: TRBD1; clone size: few; J gene: TRBJ1-1; CDR3 length: 17; CDR3 DNA: TGCGCCAGCAGCCAGGGATCCGGCAGGGGGAGAAGCACTGAAGCTTTCTTT; CDR3 protein: CASSQGSGRGRSTEAFF
V gene: TRBV13; D gene: NA; clone size: many; J gene: TRBJ1-1; CDR3 length: 12; CDR3 DNA: TGTGCCAGCAGCTTGGTTGACACTGAAGCTTTCTTT; CDR3 protein: CASSLVDTEAFF
V gene: TRBV13; D gene: TRBD1; clone size: NA; J gene: TRBJ2-5; CDR3 length: 20; CDR3 DNA: TGTGCCAGCAGCTCCAGTCCCACCGCAACAGGGGCGGAGACCCAAGAGACCCAGTACTTC; CDR3 protein: CASSSSPTATGAETQETQYF
V gene: TRBV21-1; D gene: NA; clone size: few; J gene: TRBJ1-3; CDR3 length: 14; CDR3 DNA: TGTGCCAGCAATGAACAGGGCTCTGGAAACACCATATATTTT; CDR3 protein: CASNEQGSGNTIYF
V gene: TRBV7-9; D gene: TRBD2; clone size: NA; J gene: TRBJ2-5; CDR3 length: 16; CDR3 DNA: TGTGCCAGCAGCCCCCCCGTCGTTAGCGGGGAAGAGACCCAGTACTTC; CDR3 protein: CASSPPVVSGEETQYF
V gene: TRBV6-6; D gene: NA; clone size: NA; J gene: TRBJ2-7; CDR3 length: 15; CDR3 DNA: TGTGCCAGCAGTGCGGTGGGAGCTGGACTGCACGAGCAGTACTTC; CDR3 protein: CASSAVGAGLHEQYF
V gene: TRBV9; D gene: NA; clone size: NA; J gene: TRBJ2-1; CDR3 length: 15; CDR3 DNA: TGTGCCAGCAGCGGATTAACGAGTGGGCGGCCGGAGCAGTTCTTC; CDR3 protein: CASSGLTSGRPEQFF
V gene: TRBV20-1; D gene: NA; clone size: many; J gene: TRBJ2-7; CDR3 length: 13; CDR3 DNA: TGCAGTGCTAGATATGCAGGCGAGTACGAGCAGTACTTC; CDR3 protein: CSARYAGEYEQYF
V gene: TRBV12-3/TRBV12-4; D gene: NA; clone size: NA; J gene: TRBJ1-1; CDR3 length: 13; CDR3 DNA: TGTGCCAGCAGTTTAAATAGGGTTTCTGAAGCTTTCTTT; CDR3 protein: CASSLNRVSEAFF
V gene: TRBV15; D gene: TRBD1; clone size: NA; J gene: TRBJ1-5; CDR3 length: 16; CDR3 DNA: TGTGCCACCAGCAGAGATAGGACAGGGAGTAATCGGCCCCAGCATTTT; CDR3 protein: CATSRDRTGSNRPQHF
V gene: TRBV6-6; D gene: TRBD1; clone size: NA; J gene: TRBJ2-7; CDR3 length: 17; CDR3 DNA: TGTGCCAGCAGTTACTATCTTGCTGGGACAGGGGTCTACGAGCAGTACTTC; CDR3 protein: CASSYYLAGTGVYEQYF
V gene: TRBV30; D gene: NA; clone size: NA; J gene: TRBJ2-7; CDR3 length: 13; CDR3 DNA: TGTGCCTGGAGTCCCCTTGAGCCCTACGAGCAGTACTTC; CDR3 protein: CAWSPLEPYEQYF
V gene: TRBV20-1; D gene: NA; clone size: many; J gene: TRBJ2-3; CDR3 length: 15; CDR3 DNA: TGCAGTGCTCCCAGGGTGGGAGTAGAAACAGATACGCAGTATTTT; CDR3 protein: CSAPRVGVETDTQYF
V gene: TRBV9; D gene: TRBD1; clone size: few; J gene: TRBJ2-7; CDR3 length: 15; CDR3 DNA: TGTGCCAGCAGCGTAGCTACAGGGGTGGTGTACGAGCAGTACTTC; CDR3 protein: CASSVATGVVYEQYF
V gene: TRBV7-9; D gene: NA; clone size: many; J gene: TRBJ1-1; CDR3 length: 14; CDR3 DNA: TGTGCCAGCAGCTTAGCGGCGGGGAACACTGAAGCTTTCTTT; CDR3 protein: CASSLAAGNTEAFF
V gene: TRBV2; D gene: NA; clone size: many; J gene: TRBJ2-6; CDR3 length: 15; CDR3 DNA: TGTGCCAGCAGGAAACTTGTTACTGGGGCCAACGTCCTGACTTTC; CDR3 protein: CASRKLVTGANVLTF
V gene: TRBV12-3/TRBV12-4; D gene: NA; clone size: many; J gene: TRBJ2-7; CDR3 length: 17; CDR3 DNA: TGTGCCAGCAGTGCCCCCCCGGGGCGCGAACTCTCCTACGAGCAGTACTTC; CDR3 protein: CASSAPPGRELSYEQYF
V gene: TRBV12-3/TRBV12-4; D gene: TRBD1; clone size: NA; J gene: TRBJ1-1; CDR3 length: 14; CDR3 DNA: TGTGCCAGCAGTACCGGGACAGGGAACACTGAAGCTTTCTTT; CDR3 protein: CASSTGTGNTEAFF
V gene: TRBV4-3; D gene: NA; clone size: many; J gene: TRBJ2-7; CDR3 length: 15; CDR3 DNA: TGCGCCAGCAGCCAAGGGCTACTCGTCACCTACGAGCAGTACTTC; CDR3 protein: CASSQGLLVTYEQYF
V gene: TRBV29-1; D gene: NA; clone size: few; J gene: TRBJ1-2; CDR3 length: 12; CDR3 DNA: TGCAGCGTGGACCAACAGGGCCCTGGCTACACCTTC; CDR3 protein: CSVDQQGPGYTF
V gene: TRBV29-1; D gene: NA; clone size: many; J gene: TRBJ2-1; CDR3 length: 12; CDR3 DNA: TGCAGCGTACCACCTAGGGGAAATGAGCAGTTCTTC; CDR3 protein: CSVPPRGNEQFF
V gene: TRBV7-2; D gene: NA; clone size: many; J gene: TRBJ1-1; CDR3 length: 15; CDR3 DNA: TGTGCCAGCAGCTCTCGGACAGACTACGACACTGAAGCTTTCTTT; CDR3 protein: CASSSRTDYDTEAFF
V gene: TRBV20-1; D gene: NA; clone size: many; J gene: TRBJ1-1; CDR3 length: 15; CDR3 DNA: TGCAGTGCTACGCCCCGGGGGGCAGAGAGCACTGAAGCTTTCTTT; CDR3 protein: CSATPRGAESTEAFF
V gene: TRBV7-9; D gene: NA; clone size: NA; J gene: TRBJ2-2; CDR3 length: 14; CDR3 DNA: TGTGCCAGCAGCCCCCAAGGGGTCACCGGGGAGCTGCTTTTT; CDR3 protein: CASSPQGVTGELLF
V gene: TRBV3-1; D gene: TRBD2; clone size: NA; J gene: TRBJ2-1; CDR3 length: 17; CDR3 DNA: TGTGCCAGCAGCTCACAAGGCGGCGGGAGTTCCCACAATGAGCAGTTCTTC; CDR3 protein: CASSSQGGGSSHNEQFF
V gene: TRBV9; D gene: NA; clone size: NA; J gene: TRBJ2-7; CDR3 length: 14; CDR3 DNA: TGTGCCAGCAGCGTAGGGACGGAGGACTACGAGCAGAACTTC; CDR3 protein: CASSVGTEDYEQNF
V gene: TRBV19; D gene: TRBD1; clone size: NA; J gene: TRBJ2-2; CDR3 length: 14; CDR3 DNA: TGTGCCAGTAGTGAAACAGGGGTTACCGGGGAGCTGTTTTTT; CDR3 protein: CASSETGVTGELFF
V gene: TRBV7-9; D gene: NA; clone size: many; J gene: TRBJ1-3; CDR3 length: 15; CDR3 DNA: TGTGCCAGCGCCGGACGGGCAACCTCTGGAAACACCATATATTTT; CDR3 protein: CASAGRATSGNTIYF
V gene: TRBV4-1; D gene: TRBD2; clone size: many; J gene: TRBJ2-1; CDR3 length: 16; CDR3 DNA: TGCGCCAGCAGCCAAGATGGTAGCGGGGGGTCGATTGAGCAGTTCTTC; CDR3 protein: CASSQDGSGGSIEQFF
V gene: TRBV19; D gene: NA; clone size: few; J gene: TRBJ1-1; CDR3 length: 14; CDR3 DNA: TGTGCCAGTAGTATGGGCAGTAGTGTCGCTGAAGCTTTCTTT; CDR3 protein: CASSMGSSVAEAFF